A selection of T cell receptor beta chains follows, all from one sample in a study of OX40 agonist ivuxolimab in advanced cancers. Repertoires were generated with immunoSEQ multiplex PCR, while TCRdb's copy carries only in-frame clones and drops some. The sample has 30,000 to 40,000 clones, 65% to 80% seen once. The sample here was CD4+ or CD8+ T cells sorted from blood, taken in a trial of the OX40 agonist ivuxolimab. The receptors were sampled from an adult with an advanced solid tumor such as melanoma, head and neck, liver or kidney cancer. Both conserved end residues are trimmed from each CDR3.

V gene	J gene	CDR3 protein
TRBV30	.	AWSSSYEQY
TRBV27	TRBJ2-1	ASSSYSGTGSNEQF
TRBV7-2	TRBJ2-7	ASSLPRGRGAYEQY
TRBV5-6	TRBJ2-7	ASSSRGLGYEQY
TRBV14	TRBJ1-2	ASSLTGTRGRGYT
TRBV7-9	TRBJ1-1	ASSRGTARNTEAF
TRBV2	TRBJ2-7	ASRARQGEDYEQY
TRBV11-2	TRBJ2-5	ASSPRDRALETQY
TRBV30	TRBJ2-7	AWSASGSYEQY
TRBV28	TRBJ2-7	ATWGRDSYEQY
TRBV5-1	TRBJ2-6	ASSSLSGVTIISGANVLT
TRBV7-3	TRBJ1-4	ASSFRQGGTNEKLF
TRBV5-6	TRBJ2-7	ASSFGGSEQY
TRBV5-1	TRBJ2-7	ASSLSEALTDYEQY
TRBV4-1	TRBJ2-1	ASSQGAGGNEQF
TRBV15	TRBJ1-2	ATSSRQGYGYT
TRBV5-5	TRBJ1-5	ASSLIHGGQPQH
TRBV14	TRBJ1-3	ASAGRLSSGNTIY
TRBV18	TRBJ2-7	ASSQGTSPSYEQY
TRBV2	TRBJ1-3	ASDSRGVSSGNTIY
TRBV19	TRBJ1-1	ASSWGMYTEAF
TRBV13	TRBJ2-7	ASSKAGTGGSYEQY
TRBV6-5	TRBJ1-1	ASSYWGGDTEAF
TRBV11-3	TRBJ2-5	ASSLGGGASETQY
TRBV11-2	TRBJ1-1	ASSDPVGRSNANTEAF
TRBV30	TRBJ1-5	AWSVTGGRGQPQH
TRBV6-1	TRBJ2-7	ASSEGTGGSYEQY
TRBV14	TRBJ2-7	ASSPRVGYEQY
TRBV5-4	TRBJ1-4	ASSQDGWDTNEKLF
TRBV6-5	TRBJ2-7	ASSPNFHEQY
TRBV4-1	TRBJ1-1	ASSCLRGGRGAF
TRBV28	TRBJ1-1	ASSFRGGTEAF
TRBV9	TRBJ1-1	ASSDRPVGEAF
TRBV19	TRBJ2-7	ASSATRDTYEQY
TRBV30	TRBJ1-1	AWLGRTNTEAF
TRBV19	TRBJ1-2	ASTLAGNYGYT
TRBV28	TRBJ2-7	AAGAGEQY
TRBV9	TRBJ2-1	ASSVGRGGNEQF
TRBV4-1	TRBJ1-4	ASSQETYAGEKLF
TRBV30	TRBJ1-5	AFRTGQGGNQPQH
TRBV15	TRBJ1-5	ATSRGNGRGRDQPQH
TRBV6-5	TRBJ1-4	ASSYEWRNEKLF
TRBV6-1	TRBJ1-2	ASSEFGGNMGGYT
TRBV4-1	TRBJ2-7	ASSQNRGYEQY
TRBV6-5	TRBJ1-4	ASSYSLGGEEKLF
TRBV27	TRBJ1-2	ASSSTAPPLLRYT
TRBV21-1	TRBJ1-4	ASSKVDPMDEKLF
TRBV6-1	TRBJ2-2	ASLPGQGFGGELF
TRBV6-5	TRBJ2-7	ASSYVDRDEQY
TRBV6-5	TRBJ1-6	ASSARGLGGSPLH
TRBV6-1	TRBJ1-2	ASSETVNYGYT
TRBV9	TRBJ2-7	ASSVAEGQGYEQY